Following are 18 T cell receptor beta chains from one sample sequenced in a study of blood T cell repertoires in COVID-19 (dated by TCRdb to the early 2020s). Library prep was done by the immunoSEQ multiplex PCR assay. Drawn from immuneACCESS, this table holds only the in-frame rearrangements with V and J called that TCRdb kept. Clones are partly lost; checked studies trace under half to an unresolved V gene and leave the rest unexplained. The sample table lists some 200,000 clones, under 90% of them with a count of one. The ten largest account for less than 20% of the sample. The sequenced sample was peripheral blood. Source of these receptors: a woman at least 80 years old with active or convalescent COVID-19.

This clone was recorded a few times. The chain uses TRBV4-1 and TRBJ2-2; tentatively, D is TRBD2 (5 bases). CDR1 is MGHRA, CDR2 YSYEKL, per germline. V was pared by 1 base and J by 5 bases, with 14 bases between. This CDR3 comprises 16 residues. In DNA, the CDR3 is TGCGCCAGCAGCCAAGGCTCCGGACTGAGGACCGGGGAGCTGTTTTTT. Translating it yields CASSQGSGLRTGELFF.

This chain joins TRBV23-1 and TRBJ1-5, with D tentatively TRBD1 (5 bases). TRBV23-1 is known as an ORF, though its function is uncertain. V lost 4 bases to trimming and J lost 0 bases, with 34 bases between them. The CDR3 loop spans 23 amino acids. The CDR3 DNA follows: TGCGCCAGCAGTCCCCAGGCGGGGCGGGCAGACCCGACTGGATTGTATAGCAATCAGCCCCAGCATTTT. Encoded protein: CASSPQAGRADPTGLYSNQPQHF.

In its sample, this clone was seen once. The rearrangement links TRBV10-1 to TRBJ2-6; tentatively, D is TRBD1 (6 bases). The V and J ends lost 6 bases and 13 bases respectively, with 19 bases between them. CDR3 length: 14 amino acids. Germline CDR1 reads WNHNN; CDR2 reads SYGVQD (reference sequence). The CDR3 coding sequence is TGCGCCAGCAGAACAGACAGGTCAAGATATGTCCTGACTTTC. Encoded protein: CASRTDRSRYVLTF.

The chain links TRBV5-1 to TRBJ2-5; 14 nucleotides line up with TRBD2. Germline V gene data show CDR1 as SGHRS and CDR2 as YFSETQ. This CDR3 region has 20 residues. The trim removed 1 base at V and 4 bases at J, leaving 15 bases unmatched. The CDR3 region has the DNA TGCGCCAGCAGCTTGTCTCGACCGGGACTAGCGGGAGAACGCGGAGAGACCCAGTACTTC. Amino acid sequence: CASSLSRPGLAGERGETQYF.

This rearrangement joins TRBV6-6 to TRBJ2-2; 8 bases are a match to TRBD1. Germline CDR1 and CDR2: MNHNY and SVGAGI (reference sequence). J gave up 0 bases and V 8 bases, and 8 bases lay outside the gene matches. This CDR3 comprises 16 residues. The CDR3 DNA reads TGTGCCAGCCGAAAGGAGACAGGGGCGAACACCGGGGAGCTGTTTTTT. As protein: CASRKETGANTGELFF.

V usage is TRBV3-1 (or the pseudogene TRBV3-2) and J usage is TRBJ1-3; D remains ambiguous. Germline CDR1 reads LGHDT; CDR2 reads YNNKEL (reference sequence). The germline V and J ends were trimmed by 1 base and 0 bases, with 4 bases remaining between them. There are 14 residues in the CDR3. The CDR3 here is CASSQGHSGNTIYF. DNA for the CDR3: TGTGCCAGCAGCCAAGGACACTCTGGAAACACCATATATTTT.

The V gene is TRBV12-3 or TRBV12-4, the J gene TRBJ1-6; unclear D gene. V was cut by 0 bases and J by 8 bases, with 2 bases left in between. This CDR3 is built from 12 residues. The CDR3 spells CASSLAYSPLHF. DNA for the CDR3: TGTGCCAGCAGTTTAGCCTATTCACCCCTCCACTTT.

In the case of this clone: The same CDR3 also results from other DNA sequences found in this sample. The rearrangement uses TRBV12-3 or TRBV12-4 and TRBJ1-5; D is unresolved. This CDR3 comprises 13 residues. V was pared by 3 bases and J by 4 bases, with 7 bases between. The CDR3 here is CASSLADNQPQHF. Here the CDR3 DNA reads TGTGCCAGCAGTTTGGCTGATAATCAGCCCCAGCATTTT.

CDR3 amino acids: CANNGQGYNQPQHF. The CDR3 DNA reads TGTGCCAATAACGGACAGGGCTACAATCAGCCCCAGCATTTT. This sequence joins TRBV19 and TRBJ1-5; 8 nucleotides align to TRBD1. Germline values: CDR1 LNHDA, CDR2 SQIVND (reference sequence). The CDR3 spans 14 residues. The ends lost 10 bases at V and 3 bases at J; junction bases unmatched: 8.

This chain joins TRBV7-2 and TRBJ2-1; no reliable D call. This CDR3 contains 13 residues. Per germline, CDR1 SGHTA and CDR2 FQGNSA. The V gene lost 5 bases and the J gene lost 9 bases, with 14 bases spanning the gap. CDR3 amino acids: CASSPRRGGEQFF. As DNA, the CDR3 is TGTGCCAGCAGCCCACGTCGTGGCGGTGAGCAGTTCTTC.

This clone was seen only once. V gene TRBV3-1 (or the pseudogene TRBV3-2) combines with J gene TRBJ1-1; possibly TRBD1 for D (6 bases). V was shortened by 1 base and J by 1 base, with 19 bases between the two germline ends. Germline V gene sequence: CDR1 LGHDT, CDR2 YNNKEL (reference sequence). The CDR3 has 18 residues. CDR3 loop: CASSQGWGGRGKNTEAFF. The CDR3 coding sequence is TGTGCCAGCAGCCAAGGTTGGGGGGGCCGGGGGAAGAACACTGAAGCTTTCTTT.

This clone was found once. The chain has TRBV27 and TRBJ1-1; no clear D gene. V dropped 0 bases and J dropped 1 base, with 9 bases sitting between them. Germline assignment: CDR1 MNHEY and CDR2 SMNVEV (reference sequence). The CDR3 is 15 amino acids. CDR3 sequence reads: CASSLSRARNTEAFF. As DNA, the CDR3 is TGTGCCAGCAGTTTATCGAGGGCCCGGAACACTGAAGCTTTCTTT.

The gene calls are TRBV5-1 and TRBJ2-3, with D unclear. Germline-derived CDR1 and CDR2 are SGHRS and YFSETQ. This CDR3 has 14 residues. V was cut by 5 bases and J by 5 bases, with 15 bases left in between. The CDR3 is CASSRATVVDTQYF. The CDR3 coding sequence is TGCGCCAGCAGTCGAGCTACCGTGGTAGATACGCAGTATTTT.

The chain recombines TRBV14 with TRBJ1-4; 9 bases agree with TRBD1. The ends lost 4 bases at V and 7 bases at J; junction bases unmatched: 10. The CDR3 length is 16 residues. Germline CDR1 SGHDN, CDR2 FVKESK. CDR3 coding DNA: TGTGCCAGCAGCCCTCCCTCGGACAGGGGAAGTGAAAAACTGTTTTTT. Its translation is CASSPPSDRGSEKLFF.

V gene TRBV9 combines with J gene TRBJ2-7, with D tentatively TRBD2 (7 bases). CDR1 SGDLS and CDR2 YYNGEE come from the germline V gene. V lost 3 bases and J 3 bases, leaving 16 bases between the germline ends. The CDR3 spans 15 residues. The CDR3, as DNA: TGTGCCAGCAGCGCTGGGAGGGACATATACTACGAGCAGTACTTC. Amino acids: CASSAGRDIYYEQYF.

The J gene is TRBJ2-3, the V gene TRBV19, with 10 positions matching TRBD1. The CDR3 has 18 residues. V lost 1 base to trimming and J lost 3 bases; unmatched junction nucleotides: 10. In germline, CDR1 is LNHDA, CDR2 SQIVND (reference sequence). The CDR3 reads CASSIGSGGQGMTDTQYF. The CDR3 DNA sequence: TGTGCCAGTAGTATAGGGAGCGGGGGACAGGGGATGACAGATACGCAGTATTTT. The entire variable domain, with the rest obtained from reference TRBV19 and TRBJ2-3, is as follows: DGGITQSPKYLFRKEGQNVTLSCEQNLNHDAMYWYRQDPGQGLRLIYYSQIVNDFQKGDIAEGYSVSREKKESFPLTVTSAQKNPTAFYLCASSIGSGGQGMTDTQYFGPGTRLTVL.

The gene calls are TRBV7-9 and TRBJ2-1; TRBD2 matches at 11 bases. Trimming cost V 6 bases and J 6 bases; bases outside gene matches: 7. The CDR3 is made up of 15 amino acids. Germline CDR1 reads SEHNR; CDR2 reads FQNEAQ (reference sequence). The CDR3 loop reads CASSPTSGGPNEQFF. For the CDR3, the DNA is TGTGCCAGCAGTCCAACTAGCGGGGGCCCCAATGAGCAGTTCTTC. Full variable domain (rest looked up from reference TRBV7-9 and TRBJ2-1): DTGVSQNPRHKITKRGQNVTFRCDPISEHNRLYWYRQTLGQGPEFLTYFQNEAQLEKSRLLSDRFSAERPKGSFSTLEIQRTEQGDSAMYLCASSPTSGGPNEQFFGPGTRLTVL.

The CDR3 nucleotides are TGTGCCAGCAGCAACCCGGGAACAACCGCACCAAACTATGGCTACACCTTC. Protein product: CASSNPGTTAPNYGYTF. The rearrangement uses TRBV21-1 and TRBJ1-2. TRBV21-1 is classified as a pseudogene. This CDR3 spans 17 amino acids.